The present TCR beta chain was sequenced within a study of blood T cell repertoires in COVID-19. Per germline, CDR1 SGHDN and CDR2 FVKESK. This CDR3 region has 18 residues. V lost 0 bases, J lost 1 base, and 5 bases stayed unmatched. Original processing notes: Estimation of nucleated cell counts relied on the amplification of reference gene primers. The assay was immunoSEQ multiplex PCR, and TCRdb's table has in-frame clones only and misses some. Clonal size and the V and J genes are those of that table, whereas D and trimming came from the DNA. The sample records about 240,000 clones, about 90% being singletons.

The TCR sequence derives from a young man with COVID-19, enrolled during active disease. The rearrangement links TRBV14 to TRBJ1-3; TRBD1 matches 11 bases. Sequenced: peripheral blood. The CDR3 nucleotides are TGTGCCAGCAGCCAAGATGGCGGGACAGGGGGATCTGGAAACACCATATATTTT. Its translation: CASSQDGGTGGSGNTIYF.